This paragraph reports one TCR beta chain. The data stem from a study of blood T cell repertoires in COVID-19. Study details: Material from acute and convalescent COVID-19 was sourced from the United States, Italy and Spain.

Authors' processing steps: Estimation of nucleated cell counts was performed using reference gene primer amplification. The protocol was immunoSEQ multiplex PCR, while the TCRdb copy is restricted to in-frame clones and leaves out a portion. From that table come the V and J calls and clone size; the DNA was used to work out D and trimming. The data contain about 19,000 clones, more than 85% of them singletons. The CDR3 is 14 residues long. Trimming removed 1 base at V and 3 bases at J, with 10 bases between. Germline CDR1 is LNHDA and CDR2 is SQIVND (reference sequence). The sequence came from a human donor in a cohort sampled during active COVID-19. The gene calls are TRBV19 and TRBJ2-7, with TRBD1 as a possible D gene (5 bases). The sequencing input was peripheral blood. The CDR3 coding sequence is TGTGCCAGTAGTATAGCCAGGGCCGGCTACGAGCAGTACTTC. Protein sequence: CASSIARAGYEQYF.